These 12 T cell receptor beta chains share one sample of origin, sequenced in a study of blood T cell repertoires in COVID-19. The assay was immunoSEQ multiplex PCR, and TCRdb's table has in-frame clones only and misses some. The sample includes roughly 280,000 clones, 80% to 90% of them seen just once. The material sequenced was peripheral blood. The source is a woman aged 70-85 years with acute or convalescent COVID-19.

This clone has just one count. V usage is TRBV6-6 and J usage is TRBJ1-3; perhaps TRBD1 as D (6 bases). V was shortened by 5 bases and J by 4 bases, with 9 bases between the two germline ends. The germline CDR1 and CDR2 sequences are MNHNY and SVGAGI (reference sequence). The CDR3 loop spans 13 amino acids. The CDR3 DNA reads TGTGCCAGCAGTGGTGACAGGGGAAACACCATATATTTT. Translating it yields CASSGDRGNTIYF.

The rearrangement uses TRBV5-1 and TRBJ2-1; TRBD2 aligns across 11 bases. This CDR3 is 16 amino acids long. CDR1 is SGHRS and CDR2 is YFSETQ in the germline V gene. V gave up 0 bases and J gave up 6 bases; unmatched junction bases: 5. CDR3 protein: CASSLALAGGLNEQFF. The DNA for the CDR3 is TGCGCCAGCAGCTTGGCCCTAGCGGGGGGCCTCAATGAGCAGTTCTTC.

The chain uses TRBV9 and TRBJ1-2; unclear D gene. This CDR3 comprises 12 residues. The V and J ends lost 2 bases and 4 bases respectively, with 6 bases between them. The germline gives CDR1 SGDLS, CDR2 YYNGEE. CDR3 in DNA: TGTGCCAGCAGCGTTGGAGGCTATGGCTACACCTTC. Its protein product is CASSVGGYGYTF.

The CDR3 coding sequence is TGTGCCAGCAGCCCCCGGACAGCCGCCTCTGGAAACACCATATATTTT. This encodes CASSPRTAASGNTIYF. The chain carries TRBV9 and TRBJ1-3, with TRBD1 as a possible D gene (6 bases). Germline assignment: CDR1 SGDLS and CDR2 YYNGEE. The CDR3 runs 16 residues. V lost 4 bases to trimming and J lost 0 bases, with 14 bases between them.

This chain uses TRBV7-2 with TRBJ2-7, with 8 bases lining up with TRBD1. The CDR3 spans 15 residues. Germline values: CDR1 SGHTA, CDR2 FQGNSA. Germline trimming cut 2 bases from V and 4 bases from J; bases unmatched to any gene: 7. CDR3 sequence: CASSLRWTGNYEQYF. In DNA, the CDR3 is TGTGCCAGCAGCTTACGGTGGACAGGGAATTACGAGCAGTACTTC.

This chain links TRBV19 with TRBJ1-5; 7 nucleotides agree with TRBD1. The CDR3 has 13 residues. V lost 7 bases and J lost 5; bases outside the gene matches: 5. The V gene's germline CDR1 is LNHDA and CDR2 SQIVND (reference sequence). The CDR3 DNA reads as TGTGCCAGTACCCCGGACAGGCATCAGCCCCAGCATTTT. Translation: CASTPDRHQPQHF.

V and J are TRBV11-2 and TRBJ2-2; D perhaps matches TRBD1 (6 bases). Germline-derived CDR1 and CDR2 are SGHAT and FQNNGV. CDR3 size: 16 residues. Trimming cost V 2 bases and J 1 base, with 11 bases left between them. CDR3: CASSLSTGMNTGELFF. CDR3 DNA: TGTGCCAGCAGCTTATCGACAGGCATGAACACCGGGGAGCTGTTTTTT.

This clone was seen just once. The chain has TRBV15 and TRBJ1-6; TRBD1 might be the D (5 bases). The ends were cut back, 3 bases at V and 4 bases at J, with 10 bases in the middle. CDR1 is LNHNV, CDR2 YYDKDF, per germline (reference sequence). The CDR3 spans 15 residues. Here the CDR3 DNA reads TGTGCCACCAGCAGGACCCAGGGATATAATTCACCCCTCCACTTT. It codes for CATSRTQGYNSPLHF. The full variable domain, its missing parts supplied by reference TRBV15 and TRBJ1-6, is DAMVIQNPRYQVTQFGKPVTLSCSQTLNHNVMYWYQQKSSQAPKLLFHYYDKDFNNEADTPDNFQSRRPNTSFCFLDIRSPGLGDTAMYLCATSRTQGYNSPLHFGNGTRLTVT.

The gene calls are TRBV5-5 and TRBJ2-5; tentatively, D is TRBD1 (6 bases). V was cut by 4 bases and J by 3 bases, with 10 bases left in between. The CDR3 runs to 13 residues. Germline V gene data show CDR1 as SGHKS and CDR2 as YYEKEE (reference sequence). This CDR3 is CASSRGQKETQYF. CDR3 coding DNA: TGTGCCAGCAGCCGAGGACAGAAAGAGACCCAGTACTTC.

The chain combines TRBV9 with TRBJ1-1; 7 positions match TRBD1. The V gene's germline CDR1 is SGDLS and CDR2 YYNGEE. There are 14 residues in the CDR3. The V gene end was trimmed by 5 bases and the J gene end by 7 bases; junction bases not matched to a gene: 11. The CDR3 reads CASRDEGAQNEAFF. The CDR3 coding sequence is TGTGCCAGCAGGGATGAGGGGGCGCAAAATGAAGCTTTCTTT. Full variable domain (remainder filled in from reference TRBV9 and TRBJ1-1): DSGVTQTPKHLITATGQRVTLRCSPRSGDLSVYWYQQSLDQGLQFLIQYYNGEERAKGNILERFSAQQFPDLHSELNLSSLELGDSALYFCASRDEGAQNEAFFGQGTRLTVV.

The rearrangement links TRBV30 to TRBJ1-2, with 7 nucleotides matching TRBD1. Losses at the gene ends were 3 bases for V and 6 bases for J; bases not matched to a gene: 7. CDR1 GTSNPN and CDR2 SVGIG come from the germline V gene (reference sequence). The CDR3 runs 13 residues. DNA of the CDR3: TGTGCCTGGAGGCGGGAGGGGGCAAATGGCTACACCTTC. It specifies CAWRREGANGYTF.

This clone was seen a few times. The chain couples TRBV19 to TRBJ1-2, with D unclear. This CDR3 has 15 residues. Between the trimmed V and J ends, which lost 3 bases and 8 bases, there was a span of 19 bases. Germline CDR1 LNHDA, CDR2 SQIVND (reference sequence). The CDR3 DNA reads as TGTGCCAGTAGTATGTTTCGGGGTGCTCGAGGAGGCTACACCTTC. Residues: CASSMFRGARGGYTF. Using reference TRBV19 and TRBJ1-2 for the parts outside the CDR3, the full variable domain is DGGITQSPKYLFRKEGQNVTLSCEQNLNHDAMYWYRQDPGQGLRLIYYSQIVNDFQKGDIAEGYSVSREKKESFPLTVTSAQKNPTAFYLCASSMFRGARGGYTFGSGTRLTVV.